This entry describes one T cell receptor (beta chain). This clone appeared a few times. The clone's antigen remains unknown. Base quality data are lacking; no much larger clone is found one base away. The entry originates in a study of radiation and T cells in renal cell carcinoma (dated by TCRdb to the early 2020s). As for the study more broadly: TCR beta sequencing covered 50 to 55 samples in total, comprising some 25 tumors and about 27 peripheral blood samples. Across all 55 or so samples, several million unique CDR3 nucleotide sequences, encoding 2,658,974 unique CDR3 amino acid sequences, were identified. The final blood draw took place at 4 weeks after radiation, the same time as nephrectomy.

The time point label, as the study defines it: blood 4 weeks post-SBRT, at nephrectomy. The sample's treatment or condition label, in plain terms: 15 Gy SBRT to primary tumor, nephrectomy 4 weeks later. Samples were obtained from a clinical trial, in which 15 Gy stereotactic body radiation therapy was delivered to primary renal cell carcinomas and nephrectomy was performed 4 weeks later. Serial peripheral blood from radiation-treated patients was sampled at baseline, 2 weeks and 4 weeks after SBRT to track tumor-enriched clonotypes. All patients had renal cell carcinoma with clear cell pathology. The QIAamp DNA Blood Mini Kit (Qiagen) was used to prepare genomic DNA for TCR sequencing. Samples were included in the analyses only if all quality control checks were passed. The immunoSEQ kit was used, according to the manufacturer's recommendations, to generate TCR beta libraries from genomic DNA. For library preparation, a first multiplex PCR was performed with proprietary primers, followed by a second PCR in which unique barcodes were added, and bead cleanups were performed after each round. A kit-provided positive control reaction and a negative control reaction were included in every sample batch. The final libraries were assessed on an Agilent 4200 TapeStation D1000 ScreenTape, pooled by volume, and quantified by qPCR. Sequencing ran on an Illumina NextSeq500 with a MidOutput 150-cycle cartridge, using 156 Read1 and 15 Index1 cycles with kit custom primers. The pooled library was loaded at approximately 1 pM, with an approximately 20% PhiX control spiked in. The study's own analysis went as follows. Vendor-processed data were analyzed in R, and a clonotype was defined as all T cells sharing the same CDR3 nucleotide sequence. For clone abundance analyses, frequencies were normalized to the 10,000 most abundant clones in each sample. Public T cell clones, which averaged fewer than five per sample, were removed prior to analysis. Tumor-enriched clonotypes and baseline blood-enriched clonotypes were defined as those with an abundance difference of at least 32-fold between compartments. A beta-binomial differential abundance model was used to identify clonotypes that expanded or contracted between blood time points. Tumor-blood repertoire similarity was measured with the Baroni-Urbani and Buser coefficient, and group comparisons used two-tailed Wilcoxon tests in R. The table was pulled from immuneACCESS by TCRdb, which kept in-frame rearrangements only. Such tables lose some clones; where checked, under half of the loss comes from unresolved V genes, and the rest has no known cause. That table gives V, J and clone size, and the DNA gave D and trimming. The sample data list about 78,000 clones, and about 88% of these were observed just once. Over 5.5% of the sample is in the top ten clones.

Study-wide conclusions, independent of this receptor: Because the trial had a single-armed design, the trial could not examine how radiation dose or scheduling affected the TCR repertoire. Dynamics of the blood repertoire were not tracked past 4 weeks after treatment. No pretreatment tumor biopsies were available, so the baseline intratumoral presence of clonotypes could not be determined. In blood, the top tumor clonotypes increased from baseline to 2 weeks after radiation and then shrank by 4 weeks, which suggests a temporary expansion of tumor-resident clones.

CDR1 is given as MNHNY and CDR2 as SVGAGI, both from the germline V gene (reference sequence). Ends trimmed: V by 5 bases, J by 5 bases; bases unmatched to a gene: 8. The CDR3 sequence holds 15 residues, the cysteine and phenylalanine included. Only the CDR3 region is kept as DNA, spanning 45 bases read in frame from base 1. The sequencing used blood, collected from a patient whose treatment included radiotherapy and nephrectomy. The chain employs TRBV6-6 and TRBJ2-1, with 8 bases in between that match TRBD1. This receptor was taken from a woman aged 70-85 years with renal cell carcinoma. CDR3 protein: CASSRGQGKDNEQFF. The bases read TGTGCCAGCAGTCGTGGACAGGGCAAGGACAATGAGCAGTTCTTC.